This T cell receptor beta chain stems from a study of blood T cell repertoires in COVID-19. Sequencing was performed with immunoSEQ multiplex PCR; in TCRdb, only in-frame clones are kept and a portion is missing. The data show 250,000 to 300,000 clones, approximately 90% seen once. The CDR3 contains 12 residues. Germline CDR1 SQVTM, CDR2 ANQGSEA. V lost 5 bases and J lost 8; bases outside the gene matches: 7. This receptor was obtained from a human donor in a cohort exposed to, infected with or recovered from COVID-19 (not recorded which). The donor label of this sample is uncertain. The chain is built from TRBV29-1 and TRBJ1-2; 8 bases are shared with TRBD1. Sequences were obtained from PBMCs or T cells enriched from blood (not recorded which). CDR3 DNA sequence: TGCAGCGTTCGTGTGACAGGGGTAGGCTACACCTTC. Its translation is CSVRVTGVGYTF.